The next 10 T cell receptor beta chains were all read from a single sample in a study of blood T cells in healthy people across ages. A second roughly 6 to 12 cycle PCR used barcoded and J-beta primers. TCRdb recomputed calls from the 5' RACE reads with MiXCR, one row per CDR3 protein. The sample carries roughly 1.5 million distinct CDR3 sequences, around 40% recorded once. Sequenced input: blood. Receptors were obtained from a young woman in good health.

In its sample, this clonotype was seen a few times. The chain carries TRBV7-2 and TRBJ2-3; 8 bases match TRBD2. The length of the CDR3 is 15 residues. The J segment lost 0 bases and the V segment lost 10 bases, leaving 9 bases of the junction unmatched. The germline V gene has CDR1 SGHTA and CDR2 FQGNSA. The CDR3 spells CATSTSGKSTDTQYF. CDR3 DNA: TGTGCCACTTCCACTAGCGGAAAAAGCACAGATACGCAGTATTTT.

V is TRBV12-3 or TRBV12-4 and J is TRBJ1-1; the D gene is possibly TRBD1 (5 bases). Trimming took off 7 bases at V and 0 bases at J, with 15 bases between the two ends. The length of the CDR3 is 15 residues. CDR3 in DNA: TGTGCCAGCATCCGGGGCGGGTTCCTGAACACTGAAGCTTTCTTT. Translated: CASIRGGFLNTEAFF.

This clonotype was picked up one time. This chain joins TRBV2 and TRBJ2-2, with D uncertain. From germline, CDR1 is SNHLY and CDR2 FYNNEI. The V end was cut by 6 bases, the J end by 2 bases, with 7 bases between. The CDR3 has 13 amino acids. The CDR3 DNA follows: TGTGCCAGCAGGGACGCTAACACCGGGGAGCTGTTTTTT. This encodes CASRDANTGELFF. Full variable domain (missing parts from reference TRBV2 and TRBJ2-2): EPEVTQTPSHQVTQMGQEVILRCVPISNHLYFYWYRQILGQKVEFLVSFYNNEISEKSEIFDDQFSVERPDGSNFTLKIRSTKLEDSAMYFCASRDANTGELFFGEGSRLTVL.

The chain recombines TRBV7-8 with TRBJ2-7, with 10 bases lining up with TRBD2. The CDR3 has 15 residues. The ends lost 4 bases at V and 2 bases at J; junction bases unmatched: 5. Germline CDR1 is SGHVS and CDR2 is FQNEAQ. CDR3: CASSSRLAGTYEQYF. The CDR3 nucleotides are TGTGCCAGCAGCTCGAGACTAGCGGGTACCTACGAGCAGTACTTC. The complete variable domain, with remaining parts taken from reference TRBV7-8 and TRBJ2-7, reads GAGVSQSPRYKVAKRGQDVALRCDPISGHVSLFWYQQALGQGPEFLTYFQNEAQLDKSGLPSDRFFAERPEGSVSTLKIQRTQQEDSAVYLCASSSRLAGTYEQYFGPGTRLTVT.

The rearrangement joins TRBV5-4 to TRBJ2-5; D tentatively reads TRBD1 or TRBD2 (5 bases each). The closer fit of TRBJ2-1 to the DNA end suggests the J call may be wrong. Per germline, CDR1 SGHNT and CDR2 YYREEE (reference sequence). This CDR3 contains 14 residues. The CDR3: CASSPPGTQETQFF. As DNA, the CDR3 is TGTGCCAGCAGCCCCCCAGGGACCCAAGAGACCCAGTTCTTC.

J is TRBJ2-3 and V is TRBV7-9, with D tentatively TRBD2 (6 bases). Germline CDR1 reads SEHNR; CDR2 reads FQNEAQ (reference sequence). V lost 2 bases to trimming and J lost 0 bases, with 18 bases between them. This CDR3 has 18 amino acids. The CDR3 here is CASSLRVPRGSSTDTQYF. CDR3 nucleotides: TGTGCCAGCAGCTTACGGGTTCCGCGGGGTAGTAGCACAGATACGCAGTATTTT.

This chain links TRBV5-1 with TRBJ1-2; D is ambiguous. V was pared by 4 bases and J by 8 bases, with 15 bases between. The CDR3 has 13 residues. The germline V gene encodes CDR1 SGHRS and CDR2 YFSETQ. CDR3 nucleotide sequence: TGCGCCAGCAGCCCAGAGTCGCTTTGGGGCTACACCTTC. The encoded protein is CASSPESLWGYTF.

This clonotype was found a few times. The V gene is TRBV29-1, the J gene TRBJ2-3, with 9 bases lining up with TRBD1. The CDR3 runs to 15 residues. V lost 6 bases and J lost 2; bases outside the gene matches: 9. CDR1 and CDR2 (germline): SQVTM, ANQGSEA. CDR3 DNA: TGCAGCGTCGCGACAGGGGGACTCCCCACAGATACGCAGTATTTT. Residues: CSVATGGLPTDTQYF.

Concerning this clonotype: This may be a read error: a much more frequent sequence differs by one nucleotide. This chain joins TRBV3-1 and TRBJ2-1; the D gene is possibly TRBD2 (6 bases). Trimming left V 7 bases short and J 3 bases short, with 13 bases between. Germline V CDR1 and CDR2: LGHDT, YNNKEL (reference sequence). The CDR3 extends over 14 amino acids. The CDR3 loop is CASNLDGGYNEQFF. CDR3 coding DNA: TGTGCCAGCAACCTCGACGGGGGCTACAATGAGCAGTTCTTC.

J is TRBJ2-5 and V is TRBV7-2; 10 bases align to TRBD2. The DNA matches TRBJ2-7 better at its end, which makes the J call doubtful. Per the germline V gene, CDR1 is SGHTA and CDR2 is FQGNSA. CDR3 length: 14 amino acids. CDR3 DNA sequence: TGTGCCAGCAGCTCAAGCGGGGGGGCGCACGAGCAGTACTTC. Its translation is CASSSSGGAHEQYF.